This TCR beta chain emerged from a study of T cells in Graves' hyperthyroidism and ophthalmopathy. Overall study findings and caveats: Most expanded thyroid clonotypes above 0.001 recurred in blood.

There are many counts of this clonotype. Antigen unknown. The CDR3 spans 13 residues. V shed 5 bases and J shed 2 bases, with 10 bases lying between them. Researchers amplified the TCR beta CDR3 regions from RNA transcripts. A first-round RT-PCR of the TCR CDR3 used the HTBI primer set. TCRdb ran MiXCR on the multiplex PCR reads and lists one entry per CDR3 protein. The top ten clones hold less than 50% of a sample with around 99,000 distinct CDR3 sequences, roughly 15% of them seen once. Stability of Graves' hyperthyroidism was defined as absent ophthalmopathy progression within 18 months. With a duration under 2 months, the hyperthyroidism was newly diagnosed in patients aged 18 to 65.

This sequence was found in a woman aged 45-65 years with Graves' hyperthyroidism. Sequencing used blood. The chain has TRBV12-3 or TRBV12-4 and TRBJ2-7; D gene unclear. As DNA, the CDR3 is TGTGCCAGCAGTGGTTTAGTTACCTACGAGCAGTACTTC. Translated, it gives CASSGLVTYEQYF.